This T cell receptor (beta chain) was identified in a study of blood T cell repertoires in COVID-19 (dated by TCRdb to the early 2020s). At the level of the whole study: Samples covering the acute and convalescent phases of COVID-19 were provided by collaborators in the United States, Italy and Spain. The material from the prospective study consisted of cDNA or gDNA derived from T cells, B-cell-depleted T cells, or PBMCs. The dataset comprised deeply sampled blood TCRbeta repertoires from subjects exposed to, actively infected with, or recovered from COVID-19. The repertoires were made available in a free public database intended to serve as a resource for research on the immune response to SARS-CoV-2. Samples were obtained from the ongoing ImmuneRACE study (first 160 participants) and from about 1,300 subjects provided by 6 global collaborators. Nearly every sample came with metadata listing a de-identified subject ID, COVID-19 status, age in years and sex. Where available, HLA class I and class II types were taken from metadata supplied by the sample provider and were not determined by assay-based typing.

TCRbeta CDR3 regions were amplified from genomic DNA using the immunoSEQ Assay, a bias-controlled multiplex PCR. Processing in the source paper ran as follows. The number of nucleated cells in each sample was estimated from the amplification of reference gene primers within the assay. Sequence reads were collapsed and filtered to measure the absolute abundance of every unique TCRbeta CDR3 rearrangement. For each sample, productive Simpson clonality was calculated as the square root of Simpson's diversity index over productive rearrangements. Sourced from immuneACCESS, this table was stored by TCRdb with only in-frame sequences that have V and J called. A share of the clones is absent; for the studies checked, an unresolved V gene accounts for under half, and the remainder has no known explanation. V and J calls and clone size are copied from that table; D and trimming were computed from the DNA. The sample yields about 190,000 clones; 65% to 80% were counted once. The top ten clones comprise around 12% of the sample.

The research as a whole found: Clinical and demographic metadata were provided uncurated, with the amount varying by source and participant.

Whole blood was collected in K2EDTA tubes by collaborating institutions according to the institutions' own protocols. Collaborator samples were shipped for TCRbeta analysis as frozen whole blood, isolated PBMCs, or DNA extracted from either sample type. This clone occurred a few times. Its antigen specificity is not known. There are no base qualities to consult, and no much larger clone falls within one base. From a lookup of the germline V gene (reference sequence), CDR1 and CDR2 are LGHDT and YNNKEL. Including cysteine and phenylalanine, the CDR3 has 17 amino acids. CDR3 DNA only is kept here, 51 bases in frame from base 1. Cut back by 1 base and 4 bases, the V and J ends lie 17 bases apart.

The specimen sequenced was peripheral blood. This receptor chain uses TRBV3-1 (or the pseudogene TRBV3-2) and TRBJ1-3, with the D gene not confidently named. This sequence was found in a woman in her forties or fifties with acute or convalescent COVID-19. The DNA sequence reads TGTGCCAGCAGCCAAGTAAAGACACCACACGCCGGAAACACCATATATTTT. The resulting protein is CASSQVKTPHAGNTIYF.